The 8 T cell receptor beta chains reported below all come from one sample, sequenced in a study of blood T cell repertoires in COVID-19. The protocol was immunoSEQ multiplex PCR, while the TCRdb copy is restricted to in-frame clones and leaves out a portion. The sample records 280,000 or so clones, approximately 90% being singletons. Sequencing used PBMCs or T cells enriched from blood (not recorded which). The source is a woman between 40 and 50 years old who had recovered from COVID-19.

This CDR3 is CASTVLAGGPSDNEQFF. CDR3 bases: TGTGCCAGCACCGTCCTAGCGGGAGGGCCCTCGGACAATGAGCAGTTCTTC. V and J are TRBV21-1 and TRBJ2-1; the table's D call, TRBD2, was not checked against the DNA. TRBV21-1 is a recognized pseudogene. This CDR3 spans 17 amino acids.

CDR3: CASSVGAQRETQYF. The CDR3 coding sequence is TGTGCCAGCAGCGTGGGGGCCCAAAGGGAGACCCAGTACTTC. V usage is TRBV9 and J usage is TRBJ2-5; D might be TRBD1 (6 bases). Trimming took 2 bases from V and 5 from J, leaving 13 bases between them. The CDR3 has 14 residues. The germline V gene has CDR1 SGDLS and CDR2 YYNGEE.

V and J are TRBV20-1 and TRBJ2-1; no reliable D call. Germline V gene lookup returns CDR1 DFQATT and CDR2 SNEGSKA (reference sequence). CDR3 length equals 11 residues. Trimming pared 6 bases from V and 4 bases from J, leaving 7 bases between. The CDR3 DNA reads as TGCAGTGCCTTACATTACAATGAGCAGTTCTTC. The encoded protein is CSALHYNEQFF.

The CDR3 DNA sequence: TGTGCCATCAGCAGGACCGGGACAGGGGGCGCGGAGCCCCAGCATTTT. It encodes CAISRTGTGGAEPQHF. The chain uses TRBV10-3 and TRBJ1-5; 12 nucleotides line up with TRBD1. The trim removed 6 bases at V and 8 bases at J, leaving 11 bases unmatched. Germline V gene sequence: CDR1 ENHRY, CDR2 SYGVKD. The CDR3 loop spans 16 amino acids.

The gene calls are TRBV5-5 and TRBJ1-1, with a possible D match to TRBD1 (6 bases). The V gene's germline CDR1 is SGHKS and CDR2 YYEKEE (reference sequence). CDR3 size: 14 residues. The V and J ends lost 7 bases and 4 bases respectively, with 17 bases between them. The CDR3: CASLLGRGGTEAFF. For the CDR3, the DNA is TGTGCCAGCCTTCTCGGCCGAGGGGGCACTGAAGCTTTCTTT.

The rearrangement joins TRBV7-2 to TRBJ2-7; a possible D gene is TRBD1 (6 bases). CDR1 is SGHTA, CDR2 FQGNSA, per germline. Deletions cut 2 bases from V and 7 bases from J, with 12 bases between. The CDR3 runs to 13 residues. CDR3 in amino acids: CASSLTGSGEQYF. The CDR3 DNA reads as TGTGCCAGCAGCTTAACAGGGTCGGGGGAGCAGTACTTC.

The chain joins TRBV2 to TRBJ1-5; TRBD1 agrees at 7 bases. The CDR3 extends over 15 amino acids. The V gene's germline CDR1 is SNHLY and CDR2 FYNNEI. The J segment lost 3 bases and the V segment lost 5 bases, leaving 7 bases of the junction unmatched. The CDR3: CASSSTGAYNQPQHF. CDR3 nucleotides: TGTGCCAGCAGTTCTACAGGGGCCTACAATCAGCCCCAGCATTTT. The variable domain in full, completed from reference TRBV2 and TRBJ1-5, reads EPEVTQTPSHQVTQMGQEVILRCVPISNHLYFYWYRQILGQKVEFLVSFYNNEISEKSEIFDDQFSVERPDGSNFTLKIRSTKLEDSAMYFCASSSTGAYNQPQHFGDGTRLSIL.

The sample holds one count of this clone. V usage is TRBV7-8 and J usage is TRBJ1-1, with D maybe TRBD1 (5 bases). The CDR3 contains 14 residues. Germline CDR1 SGHVS, CDR2 FQNEAQ. V lost 3 bases and J 8 bases, leaving 16 bases between the germline ends. CDR3 coding DNA: TGTGCCAGCAGCTTTCGGAAGGGGCTGAGGGAAGCTTTCTTT. Translated, it gives CASSFRKGLREAFF.